Listed here are 20 T cell receptor beta chains from one sample, sequenced in a study of blood T cell repertoires in COVID-19. Profiling relied on immunoSEQ multiplex PCR, and the TCRdb table lists in-frame clones only, not all of them. Of about 280,000 clones in the sample, under 90% were seen once. Sequenced: peripheral blood. Receptor source: a woman aged 50 to 60 who had recovered from COVID-19.

This clone was picked up a small number of times. This chain uses TRBV29-1 with TRBJ1-2, with D perhaps TRBD1 (5 bases). V lost 6 bases, J lost 3 bases, and 11 bases lay in between. This CDR3 has 12 residues. Germline CDR1 SQVTM, CDR2 ANQGSEA. CDR3 nucleotide sequence: TGCAGCGTGACTGGGGGGGACTATGGCTACACCTTC. Residues: CSVTGGDYGYTF.

This clone is a singleton in its sample. The chain has TRBV11-2 and TRBJ2-1, with 12 bases fitting TRBD2. Germline V lookup: CDR1 SGHAT, CDR2 FQNNGV. Germline trimming cut 3 bases from V and 6 bases from J; bases unmatched to any gene: 0. The CDR3 spans 14 residues. CDR3 region: CASSLGLAGNEQFF. CDR3 nucleotide sequence: TGTGCCAGCAGCTTGGGACTAGCGGGCAATGAGCAGTTCTTC.

The CDR3 nucleotides read TGTGCCAGCAGCTTGACTAGCGGGGGGCTAGTAGGAGAGACCCAGTACTTC. Translating gives CASSLTSGGLVGETQYF. The chain is built from TRBV7-2 and TRBJ2-5; TRBD2 matches 13 bases. The CDR3 totals 17 residues. The V and J ends lost 3 bases and 4 bases, in that order; junction bases with no gene match: 8. CDR1 is SGHTA and CDR2 is FQGNSA in the germline V gene.

This CDR3 is CASSYSRSGYTF. The CDR3 nucleotides are TGTGCCAGCAGTTACTCCCGGAGTGGCTACACCTTC. J is TRBJ1-2 and V is TRBV6-2 or TRBV6-3, with D unresolved. The length of the CDR3 is 12 residues. Per the germline V gene, CDR1 is MNHEY and CDR2 is SVGEGT. V was shortened by 0 bases and J by 7 bases, with 6 bases between the two germline ends.

The rearrangement joins TRBV19 to TRBJ1-1; possibly TRBD1 for D (6 bases). Trimming pared 5 bases from V and 0 bases from J, leaving 13 bases between. Germline V gene data show CDR1 as LNHDA and CDR2 as SQIVND (reference sequence). CDR3 length equals 15 residues. The CDR3 is CASSVDRSMNTEAFF. CDR3 in DNA: TGTGCCAGTAGTGTCGACAGGTCTATGAACACTGAAGCTTTCTTT. Together with reference TRBV19 and TRBJ1-1, the CDR3 gives the full variable domain: DGGITQSPKYLFRKEGQNVTLSCEQNLNHDAMYWYRQDPGQGLRLIYYSQIVNDFQKGDIAEGYSVSREKKESFPLTVTSAQKNPTAFYLCASSVDRSMNTEAFFGQGTRLTVV.

The gene calls are TRBV11-2 and TRBJ1-1, with D possibly matching TRBD1 (5 bases). Germline values: CDR1 SGHAT, CDR2 FQNNGV. The CDR3 consists of 13 residues. V shed 5 bases and J shed 11 bases, with 18 bases lying between them. CDR3 sequence: CASSQTGGVFAFF. The CDR3 DNA is TGTGCCAGCAGCCAAACGGGGGGGGTTTTCGCTTTCTTT.

CDR3 coding DNA: TGCAGCGTTGAAGGCTACGGGACTAGCGCGGACTACGAGCAGTACTTC. This codes for CSVEGYGTSADYEQYF. The rearrangement links TRBV29-1 to TRBJ2-7; 10 nucleotides line up with TRBD2. Losses at the gene ends were 1 base for V and 3 bases for J; bases not matched to a gene: 9. The CDR3 has 16 residues. Germline V gives CDR1 SQVTM, CDR2 ANQGSEA.

This chain links TRBV19 with TRBJ2-2, with TRBD1 matching 9 bases. The junction had 9 bases not matched to a gene; V was cut back by 4 bases and J by 6 bases. Germline-derived CDR1 and CDR2 are LNHDA and SQIVND (reference sequence). This CDR3 spans 16 amino acids. CDR3 in amino acids: CASSKVAGQGPGELFF. CDR3 DNA sequence: TGTGCCAGTAGTAAAGTCGCGGGACAGGGACCCGGGGAGCTGTTTTTT.

The chain couples TRBV9 to TRBJ1-1; no clear D gene. Germline CDR1 and CDR2: SGDLS and YYNGEE. The CDR3 sequence is 15 residues long. The germline V and J ends were trimmed by 4 bases and 1 base, with 14 bases remaining between them. The chain's CDR3 is CASSPGPSPNTEAFF. For the CDR3, the DNA is TGTGCCAGCAGCCCTGGGCCCAGTCCGAACACTGAAGCTTTCTTT. Full variable domain (outside the CDR3, taken from reference TRBV9 and TRBJ1-1): DSGVTQTPKHLITATGQRVTLRCSPRSGDLSVYWYQQSLDQGLQFLIQYYNGEERAKGNILERFSAQQFPDLHSELNLSSLELGDSALYFCASSPGPSPNTEAFFGQGTRLTVV.

CDR3 DNA sequence: TGCGCCAGCAGTCAGTCCCGGGACAGGGGACTATGGTCCTACAATGAGCAGTTCTTC. Translating it yields CASSQSRDRGLWSYNEQFF. The chain links TRBV23-1 to TRBJ2-1; TRBD1 aligns across 10 bases. TRBV23-1 is assigned to the ORF class and has an uncertain function. The V segment lost 3 bases and the J segment 1 base; nucleotides outside the gene matches: 12. This CDR3 contains 19 residues.

This chain links TRBV12-3 or TRBV12-4 with TRBJ2-7; 7 bases match TRBD1. CDR3 length: 12 amino acids. The ends lost 2 bases at V and 6 bases at J; junction bases unmatched: 1. The CDR3 sequence: CASSLWTGEQYF. The CDR3 DNA reads as TGTGCCAGCAGTTTATGGACAGGCGAGCAGTACTTC.

The chain recombines TRBV6-5 with TRBJ2-1, with a weak D call TRBD1 (5 bases). Trimming stripped 3 bases from V and 9 bases from J, with 18 bases between. The CDR3 has 15 amino acids. Germline-derived CDR1 and CDR2 are MNHEY and SVGAGI. CDR3 DNA sequence: TGTGCCAGCAGTTATTCCGGGCCCCGAAGGGGTGAGCAGTTCTTC. Translating gives CASSYSGPRRGEQFF.

This chain uses TRBV3-1 (or the pseudogene TRBV3-2) with TRBJ2-7; 12 bases are a match to TRBD2. CDR1 LGHDT and CDR2 YNNKEL come from the germline V gene (reference sequence). The trim removed 7 bases at V and 2 bases at J, leaving 6 bases unmatched. The CDR3 is 15 amino acids. CDR3 sequence: CASTLGLAGTYEQYF. The CDR3 coding sequence is TGTGCCAGCACCCTAGGACTAGCGGGAACCTACGAGCAGTACTTC.

In its sample, this clone was seen a few times. Here the CDR3 DNA reads TGTGCCAGCAGCGGGGATACACGGGGCAGGGGGTATAGAGATACGCAGTATTTT. It encodes CASSGDTRGRGYRDTQYF. This rearrangement joins TRBV5-4 to TRBJ2-3; 7 nucleotides match TRBD1. J lost 5 bases, V lost 4 bases, and 19 bases had no gene match. The length of the CDR3 is 18 residues. CDR1 and CDR2 (germline): SGHNT, YYREEE (reference sequence).

V and J are TRBV7-2 and TRBJ2-3; 10 bases match TRBD2. Germline CDR1 and CDR2: SGHTA and FQGNSA. The CDR3 is 16 residues long. V was pared by 2 bases and J by 6 bases, with 8 bases of the junction left unmatched. CDR3 amino acids: CASSLQLAGEGDTQYF. The CDR3 DNA sequence: TGTGCCAGCAGCTTACAGCTAGCGGGAGAAGGGGATACGCAGTATTTT.

The V call is TRBV9, the J call TRBJ2-1; 8 nucleotides agree with TRBD2. This CDR3 is 16 amino acids long. Germline V lookup: CDR1 SGDLS, CDR2 YYNGEE. V lost 0 bases and J lost 12; bases outside the gene matches: 14. CDR3 nucleotides: TGTGCCAGCAGCGTAGTTGACGGGGGGGCCAATGAGGGGCAGTTCTTC. Translating gives CASSVVDGGANEGQFF.

The rearrangement links TRBV7-3 to TRBJ2-2; D is undetermined. Trimming stripped 3 bases from V and 4 bases from J, with 6 bases between. The V gene's germline CDR1 is SGHTA and CDR2 FQGTGA. This CDR3 comprises 13 residues. CDR3 in amino acids: CASSFRATGELFF. The CDR3 DNA is TGTGCCAGCAGCTTCCGAGCCACCGGGGAGCTGTTTTTT.

As regards this clone: One junction end disagrees with the germline gene, perhaps due to a read error. The CDR3 DNA is TGTGCCAGCAGCTTATTACAGGGCGTAATCTTC. This codes for CASSLLQGVIF. This sequence joins TRBV11-2 and TRBJ2-1; possible D gene TRBD1, 6 bases. This CDR3 contains 11 residues. The germline CDR1 and CDR2 sequences are SGHAT and FQNNGV.

J is TRBJ2-3 and V is TRBV3-1 (or the pseudogene TRBV3-2); D possibly corresponds to TRBD2 (5 bases). Germline CDR1 is LGHDT and CDR2 is YNNKEL (reference sequence). With 5 bases removed from V and 3 bases from J, the gap between germline ends came to 12 bases. The CDR3 length is 14 residues. The CDR3 nucleotides read TGTGCCAGCAGCTCCAGTCGGGAAACAGATACGCAGTATTTT. Its protein is CASSSSRETDTQYF.

The chain recombines TRBV11-2 with TRBJ2-7, with 8 bases identical to TRBD2. The V gene's germline CDR1 is SGHAT and CDR2 FQNNGV. The CDR3 is made up of 16 amino acids. V shed 4 bases, J shed 3 bases, and the junction held 11 bases outside the gene matches. DNA of the CDR3: TGTGCCAGCAGCTCGCCCGGGAGGGTTATATTCTACGAGCAGTACTTC. Amino acid sequence: CASSSPGRVIFYEQYF.